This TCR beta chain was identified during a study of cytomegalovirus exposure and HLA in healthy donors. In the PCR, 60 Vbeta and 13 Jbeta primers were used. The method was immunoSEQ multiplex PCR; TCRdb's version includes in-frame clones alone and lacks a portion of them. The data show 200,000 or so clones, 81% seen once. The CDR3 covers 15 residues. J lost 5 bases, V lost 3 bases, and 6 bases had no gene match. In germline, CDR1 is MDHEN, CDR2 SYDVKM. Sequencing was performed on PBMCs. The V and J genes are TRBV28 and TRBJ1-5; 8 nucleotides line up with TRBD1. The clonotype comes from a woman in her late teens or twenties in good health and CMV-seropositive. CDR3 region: CASSFVGQGYQPQHF. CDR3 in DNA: TGTGCCAGCAGTTTTGTCGGACAGGGTTATCAGCCCCAGCATTTT.